The T cell receptor beta chain under discussion was sequenced for a study of cytomegalovirus exposure and HLA in healthy donors. Study results and caveats: The dataset shows that most TCR sequences were rare, while some public TCRs occurred in many donors. In an earlier analysis, about 90% or about 30%: the productive usage of most TCR beta V segments. Owing to their indistinguishability, certain V segments, notably TRBV6-2 and TRBV6-3, were excluded. It was shown in a later analysis that HLA-associated TCR beta chains were more clonally expanded than other, equally common chains.

The table lists this clone with a few counts. Its antigen is unidentified. The CDR3 runs to 13 residues. V was trimmed by 5 bases and J by 1 base, leaving 8 bases between them. Germline loops: CDR1 SGHAT, CDR2 FQNNGV. With 60 Vbeta and 13 Jbeta primers, the PCR was carried out. Some clones are missing from TCRdb's copy, which holds only in-frame ones; the method was immunoSEQ multiplex PCR. The data show some 150,000 clones, more than 75% seen once. This chain uses TRBV11-2 with TRBJ1-1, with unresolved D. This TCR came from a male donor in good health and CMV-seronegative. Sequencing was performed on PBMCs. The CDR3 DNA is TGTGCCAGCAGCACTCAGGAGAACACTGAAGCTTTCTTT. Translating gives CASSTQENTEAFF. The full variable domain, in which reference TRBV11-2 and TRBJ1-1 provide the parts outside the CDR3, is EAGVAQSPRYKIIEKRQSVAFWCNPISGHATLYWYQQILGQGPKLLIQFQNNGVVDDSQLPKDRFSAERLKGVDSTLKIQPAKLEDSAVYLCASSTQENTEAFFGQGTRLTVV.